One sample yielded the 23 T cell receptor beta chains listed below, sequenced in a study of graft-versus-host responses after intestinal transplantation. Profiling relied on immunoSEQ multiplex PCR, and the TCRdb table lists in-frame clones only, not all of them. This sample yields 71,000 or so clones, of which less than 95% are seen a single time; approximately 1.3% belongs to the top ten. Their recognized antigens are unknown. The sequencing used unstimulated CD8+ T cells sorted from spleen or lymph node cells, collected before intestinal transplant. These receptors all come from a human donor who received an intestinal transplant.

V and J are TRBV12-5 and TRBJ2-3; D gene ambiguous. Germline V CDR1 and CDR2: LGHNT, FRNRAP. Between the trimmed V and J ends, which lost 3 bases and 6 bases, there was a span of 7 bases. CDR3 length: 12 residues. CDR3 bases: TGTGCTAGTGGTTTCGACACGGATACGCAGTATTTT. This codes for CASGFDTDTQYF.

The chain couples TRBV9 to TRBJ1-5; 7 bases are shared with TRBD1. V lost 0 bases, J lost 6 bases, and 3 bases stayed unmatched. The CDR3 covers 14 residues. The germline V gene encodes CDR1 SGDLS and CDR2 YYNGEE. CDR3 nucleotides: TGTGCCAGCAGCGTAGGAACAGGGGCTCAGCCCCAGCATTTT. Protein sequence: CASSVGTGAQPQHF.

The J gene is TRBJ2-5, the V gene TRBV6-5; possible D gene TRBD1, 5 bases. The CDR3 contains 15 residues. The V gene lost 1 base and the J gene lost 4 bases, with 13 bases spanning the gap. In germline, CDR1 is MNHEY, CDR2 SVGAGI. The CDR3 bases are TGTGCCAGCAGTTACTATTCATCAGGGTTAGAGACCCAGTACTTC. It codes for CASSYYSSGLETQYF.

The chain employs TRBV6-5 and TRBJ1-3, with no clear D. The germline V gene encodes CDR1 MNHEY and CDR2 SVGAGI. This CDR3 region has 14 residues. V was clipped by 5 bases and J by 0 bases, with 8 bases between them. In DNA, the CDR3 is TGTGCCAGCAGTCCTGTGAGCTCTGGAAACACCATATATTTT. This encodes CASSPVSSGNTIYF.

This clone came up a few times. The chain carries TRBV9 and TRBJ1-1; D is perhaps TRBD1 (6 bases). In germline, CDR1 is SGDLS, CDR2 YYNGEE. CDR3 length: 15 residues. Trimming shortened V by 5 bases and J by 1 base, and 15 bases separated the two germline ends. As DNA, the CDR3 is TGTGCCAGCAGTGATCGGGACAATCAGAACACTGAAGCTTTCTTT. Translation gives CASSDRDNQNTEAFF.

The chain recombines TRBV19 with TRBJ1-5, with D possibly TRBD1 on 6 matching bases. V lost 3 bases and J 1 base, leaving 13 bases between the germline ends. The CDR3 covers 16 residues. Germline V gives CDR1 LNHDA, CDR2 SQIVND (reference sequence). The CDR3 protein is CASSIWVGGSNQPQHF. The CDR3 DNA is TGTGCCAGTAGTATTTGGGTAGGGGGAAGCAATCAGCCCCAGCATTTT.

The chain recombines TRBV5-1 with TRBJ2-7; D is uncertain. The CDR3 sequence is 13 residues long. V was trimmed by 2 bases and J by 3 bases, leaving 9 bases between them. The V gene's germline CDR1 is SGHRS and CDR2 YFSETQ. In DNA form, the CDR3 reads TGCGCCAGCAGCTTTGGCCCTCTCTACGAGCAGTACTTC. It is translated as CASSFGPLYEQYF.

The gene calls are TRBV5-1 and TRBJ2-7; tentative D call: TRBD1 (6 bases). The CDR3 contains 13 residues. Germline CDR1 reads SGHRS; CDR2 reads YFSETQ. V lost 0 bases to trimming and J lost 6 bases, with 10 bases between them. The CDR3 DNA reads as TGCGCCAGCAGCTTGGTGACAGGCGGCGAGCAGTACTTC. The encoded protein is CASSLVTGGEQYF.

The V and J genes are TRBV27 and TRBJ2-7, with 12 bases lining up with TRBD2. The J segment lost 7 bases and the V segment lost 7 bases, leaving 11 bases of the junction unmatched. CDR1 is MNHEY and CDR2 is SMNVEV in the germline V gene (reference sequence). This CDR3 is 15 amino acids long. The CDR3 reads CASIPLAGTSGEQYF. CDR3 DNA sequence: TGTGCCAGCATCCCTTTAGCCGGGACTAGCGGGGAGCAGTACTTC.

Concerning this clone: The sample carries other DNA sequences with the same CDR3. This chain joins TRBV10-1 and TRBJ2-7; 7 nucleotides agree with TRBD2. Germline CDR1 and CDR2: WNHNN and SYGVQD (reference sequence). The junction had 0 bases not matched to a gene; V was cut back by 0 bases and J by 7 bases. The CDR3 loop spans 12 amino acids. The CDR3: CASSESGGEQYF. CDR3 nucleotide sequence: TGCGCCAGCAGTGAGTCGGGGGGGGAGCAGTACTTC.

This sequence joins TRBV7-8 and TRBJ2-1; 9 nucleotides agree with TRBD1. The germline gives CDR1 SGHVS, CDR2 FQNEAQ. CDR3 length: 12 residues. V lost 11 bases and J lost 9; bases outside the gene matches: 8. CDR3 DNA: TGTGCCGGGGGGACAGGGTCCGGTGAGCAGTTCTTC. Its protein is CAGGTGSGEQFF.

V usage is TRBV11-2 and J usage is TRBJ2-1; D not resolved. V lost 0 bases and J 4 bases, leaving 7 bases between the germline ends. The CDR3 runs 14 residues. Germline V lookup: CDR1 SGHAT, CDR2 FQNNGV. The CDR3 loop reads CASSLDLQYNEQFF. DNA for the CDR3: TGTGCCAGCAGCTTAGACTTACAGTACAATGAGCAGTTCTTC.

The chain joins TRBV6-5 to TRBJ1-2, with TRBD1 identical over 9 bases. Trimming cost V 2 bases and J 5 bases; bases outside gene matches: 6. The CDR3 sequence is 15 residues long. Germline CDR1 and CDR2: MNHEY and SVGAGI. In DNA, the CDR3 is TGTGCCAGCAGTTACGGTACAGGGGGCGCTTATGGCTACACCTTC. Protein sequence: CASSYGTGGAYGYTF.

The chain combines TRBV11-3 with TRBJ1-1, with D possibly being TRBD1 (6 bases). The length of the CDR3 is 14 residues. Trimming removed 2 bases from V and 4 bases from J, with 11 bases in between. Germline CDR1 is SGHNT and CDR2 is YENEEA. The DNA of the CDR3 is TGTGCCAGCAGCTTACAGGGGTTCGGCACTGAAGCTTTCTTT. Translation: CASSLQGFGTEAFF.

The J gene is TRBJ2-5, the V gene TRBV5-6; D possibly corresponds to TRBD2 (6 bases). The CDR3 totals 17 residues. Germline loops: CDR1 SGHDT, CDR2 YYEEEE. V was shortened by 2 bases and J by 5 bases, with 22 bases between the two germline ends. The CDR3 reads CASSFFLEEGIWETQYF. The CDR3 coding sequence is TGTGCCAGCAGCTTCTTTCTCGAGGAGGGAATTTGGGAGACCCAGTACTTC.

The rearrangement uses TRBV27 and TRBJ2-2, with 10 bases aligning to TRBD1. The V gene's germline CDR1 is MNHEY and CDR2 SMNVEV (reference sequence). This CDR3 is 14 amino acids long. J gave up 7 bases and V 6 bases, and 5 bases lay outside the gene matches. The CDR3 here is CASRPGTGVGELFF. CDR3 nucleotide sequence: TGTGCCAGCAGGCCCGGGACAGGGGTCGGGGAGCTGTTTTTT.

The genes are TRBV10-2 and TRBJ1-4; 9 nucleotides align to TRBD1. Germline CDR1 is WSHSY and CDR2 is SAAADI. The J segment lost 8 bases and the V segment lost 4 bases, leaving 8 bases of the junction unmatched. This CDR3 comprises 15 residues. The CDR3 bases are TGCGCCAGCAGTGTTAGCGGGACAGGGAGGGAAAAACTGTTTTTT. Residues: CASSVSGTGREKLFF.

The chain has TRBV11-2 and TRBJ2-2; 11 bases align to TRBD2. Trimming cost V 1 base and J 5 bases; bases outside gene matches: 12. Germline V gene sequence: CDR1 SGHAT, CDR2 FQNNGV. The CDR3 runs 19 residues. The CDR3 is CASSLVWTSGPLRTGELFF. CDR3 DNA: TGTGCCAGCAGCTTAGTTTGGACTAGCGGGCCGCTCCGAACCGGGGAGCTGTTTTTT. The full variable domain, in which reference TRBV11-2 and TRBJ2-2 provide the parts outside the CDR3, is EAGVAQSPRYKIIEKRQSVAFWCNPISGHATLYWYQQILGQGPKLLIQFQNNGVVDDSQLPKDRFSAERLKGVDSTLKIQPAKLEDSAVYLCASSLVWTSGPLRTGELFFGEGSRLTVL.

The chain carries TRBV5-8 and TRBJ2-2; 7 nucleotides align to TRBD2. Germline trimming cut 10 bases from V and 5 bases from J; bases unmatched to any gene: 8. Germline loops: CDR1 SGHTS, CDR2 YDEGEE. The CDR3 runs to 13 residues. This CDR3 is CALSLAVTGELFF. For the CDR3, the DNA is TGTGCCCTGTCCCTAGCGGTTACCGGGGAGCTGTTTTTT.

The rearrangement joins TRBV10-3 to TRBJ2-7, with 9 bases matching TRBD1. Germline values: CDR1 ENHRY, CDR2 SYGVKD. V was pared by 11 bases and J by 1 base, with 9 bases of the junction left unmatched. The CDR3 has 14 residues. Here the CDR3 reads CAPQGQGRSYEQYF. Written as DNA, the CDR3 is TGTGCCCCCCAAGGACAGGGGCGTTCCTACGAGCAGTACTTC.

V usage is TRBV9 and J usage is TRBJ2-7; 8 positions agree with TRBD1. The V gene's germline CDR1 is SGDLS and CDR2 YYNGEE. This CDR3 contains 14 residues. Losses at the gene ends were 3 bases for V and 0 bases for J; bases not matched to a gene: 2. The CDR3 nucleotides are TGTGCCAGCAGCGGGGACAGGAACTCCTACGAGCAGTACTTC. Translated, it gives CASSGDRNSYEQYF. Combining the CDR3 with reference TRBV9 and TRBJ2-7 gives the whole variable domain DSGVTQTPKHLITATGQRVTLRCSPRSGDLSVYWYQQSLDQGLQFLIQYYNGEERAKGNILERFSAQQFPDLHSELNLSSLELGDSALYFCASSGDRNSYEQYFGPGTRLTVT.

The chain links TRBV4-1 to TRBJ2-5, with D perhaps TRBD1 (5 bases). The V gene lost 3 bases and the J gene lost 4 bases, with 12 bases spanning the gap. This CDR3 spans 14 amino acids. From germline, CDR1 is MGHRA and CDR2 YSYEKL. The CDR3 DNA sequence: TGCGCCAGCAGCCAGTTCCAGGGTGGAGAGACCCAGTACTTC. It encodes CASSQFQGGETQYF.

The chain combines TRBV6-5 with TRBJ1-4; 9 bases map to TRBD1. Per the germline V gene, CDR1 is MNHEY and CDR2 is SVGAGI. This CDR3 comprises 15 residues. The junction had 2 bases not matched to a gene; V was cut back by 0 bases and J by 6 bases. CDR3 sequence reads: CASSYSWDRDEKLFF. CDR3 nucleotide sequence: TGTGCCAGCAGTTACTCTTGGGACAGGGATGAAAAACTGTTTTTT.